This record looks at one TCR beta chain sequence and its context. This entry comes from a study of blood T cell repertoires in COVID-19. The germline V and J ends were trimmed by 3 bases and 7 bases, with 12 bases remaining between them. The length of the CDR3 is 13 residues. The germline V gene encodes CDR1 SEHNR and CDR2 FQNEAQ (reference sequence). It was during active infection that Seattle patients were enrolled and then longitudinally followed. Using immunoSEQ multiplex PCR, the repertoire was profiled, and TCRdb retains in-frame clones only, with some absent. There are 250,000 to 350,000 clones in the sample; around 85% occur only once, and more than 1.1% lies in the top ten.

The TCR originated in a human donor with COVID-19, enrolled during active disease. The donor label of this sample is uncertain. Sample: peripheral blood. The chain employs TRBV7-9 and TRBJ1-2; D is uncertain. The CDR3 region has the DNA TGTGCCAGCAGCTTGGGAGGGCCGGGTGGCTACACCTTC. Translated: CASSLGGPGGYTF.